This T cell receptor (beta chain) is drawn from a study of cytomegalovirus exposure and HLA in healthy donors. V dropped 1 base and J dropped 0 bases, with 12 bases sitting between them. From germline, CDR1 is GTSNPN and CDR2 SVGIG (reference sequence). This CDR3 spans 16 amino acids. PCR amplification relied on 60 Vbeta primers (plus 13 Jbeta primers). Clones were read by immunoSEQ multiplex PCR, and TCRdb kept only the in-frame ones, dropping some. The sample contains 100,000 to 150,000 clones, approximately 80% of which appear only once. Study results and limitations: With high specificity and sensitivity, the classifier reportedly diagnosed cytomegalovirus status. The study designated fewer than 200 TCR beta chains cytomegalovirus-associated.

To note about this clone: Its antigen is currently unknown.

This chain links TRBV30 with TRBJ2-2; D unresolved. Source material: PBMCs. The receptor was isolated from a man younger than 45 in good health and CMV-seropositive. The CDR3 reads CAWSDVFRSNTGELFF. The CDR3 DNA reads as TGTGCCTGGAGTGATGTATTCAGGTCGAACACCGGGGAGCTGTTTTTT.